Sequencing of this T cell receptor (beta chain) was carried out in a study of blood T cell repertoires in COVID-19. Study-wide background: Sample material is recorded as cDNA or gDNA derived from T cells, B-cell-depleted T cells, or PBMCs.

In the source study's methods: Reference gene primers were amplified, and this amplification served to estimate nucleated cell counts. Clones were read by immunoSEQ multiplex PCR, and TCRdb kept only the in-frame ones, dropping some. The V and J calls and clone size are taken from that table; D and trimming were inferred from the DNA. The sample shows 300,000 or so clones, 90% of them seen only once. Study members were between about 18 and 95 years old and lived in approximately 25 US regions. Clinical history reported by participants formed the basis on which cohorts were assigned. Germline V lookup: CDR1 LNHDA, CDR2 SQIVND (reference sequence). The CDR3 extends over 13 amino acids. The germline V and J ends were trimmed by 6 bases and 6 bases, with 14 bases remaining between them.

The sequence was obtained from a woman aged 25 to 45 who had recovered from COVID-19. Material: PBMCs or T cells enriched from blood (not recorded which). V is TRBV19 and J is TRBJ1-1; the D gene is possibly TRBD1 (6 bases). The CDR3 region has the DNA TGTGCCAGTAGACAGGGAGAGTCTTCTGAAGCTTTCTTT. Residues: CASRQGESSEAFF.